Sequencing of this T cell receptor beta chain was carried out in a study of control samples from healthy donors and cancer patients. Germline-derived CDR1 and CDR2 are SGHRS and YFSETQ. V was pared by 2 bases and J by 5 bases, with 13 bases between. This CDR3 is built from 14 residues. The repertoire was sequenced with immunoSEQ multiplex PCR; TCRdb's copy has only in-frame clones and lacks some. The sample comprises 75,000 to 95,000 clones, roughly nine tenths of which are singletons, and about 10% rests with the top ten. The origin of this receptor is a woman between 50 and 59 years old with colorectal cancer. The sequencing sample was made of PBMCs. The rearrangement links TRBV5-1 to TRBJ1-1; D ambiguous. CDR3 amino acids: CASSFSGVGTEAFF. CDR3 DNA: TGCGCCAGCAGCTTCTCCGGGGTGGGTACTGAAGCTTTCTTT.